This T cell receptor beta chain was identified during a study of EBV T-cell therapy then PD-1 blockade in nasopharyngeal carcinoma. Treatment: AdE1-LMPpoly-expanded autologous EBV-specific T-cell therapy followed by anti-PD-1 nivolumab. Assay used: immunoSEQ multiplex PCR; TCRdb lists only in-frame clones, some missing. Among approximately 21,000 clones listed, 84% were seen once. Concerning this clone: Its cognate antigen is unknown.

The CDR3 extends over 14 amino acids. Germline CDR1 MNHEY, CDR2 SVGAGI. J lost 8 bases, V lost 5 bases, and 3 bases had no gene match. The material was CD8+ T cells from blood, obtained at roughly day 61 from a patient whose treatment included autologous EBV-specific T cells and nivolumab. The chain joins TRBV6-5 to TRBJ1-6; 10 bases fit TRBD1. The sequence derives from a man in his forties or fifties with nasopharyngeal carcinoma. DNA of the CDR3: TGTGCCAGCAGTACCGGGACAGGGGATTCACCCCTCCACTTT. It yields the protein CASSTGTGDSPLHF.